What follows are 7 T cell receptor beta chains derived from one specimen sequenced in a study of blood T cell repertoires in COVID-19. Here immunoSEQ multiplex PCR was the method, and the copy in TCRdb shows in-frame clones only, minus some. The sample records roughly 410,000 clones, 70% to 90% being singletons. The sample comprised peripheral blood. Receptors originate from a woman in her forties with COVID-19, enrolled during active disease.

The chain links TRBV7-9 to TRBJ1-6, with TRBD1 identical over 9 bases. The germline gives CDR1 SEHNR, CDR2 FQNEAQ (reference sequence). The CDR3 is 15 amino acids. With V trimmed by 4 bases and J by 7 bases, 5 bases remained unmatched. The CDR3 DNA follows: TGTGCCAGCAGCTCCTTCGGGACAGGGAATTCACCCCTCCACTTT. It is translated as CASSSFGTGNSPLHF.

This clone was picked up one time. V is TRBV5-6 and J is TRBJ2-7; 8 bases are shared with TRBD1. V gave up 0 bases and J gave up 6 bases; unmatched junction bases: 5. CDR1 is SGHDT and CDR2 is YYEEEE in the germline V gene. This CDR3 is built from 14 residues. The CDR3 protein is CASSLVRGQSEQYF. The CDR3 region has the DNA TGTGCCAGCAGCTTGGTCAGGGGGCAATCCGAGCAGTACTTC.

J is TRBJ1-5 and V is TRBV28; 10 bases align to TRBD1. The germline CDR1 and CDR2 sequences are MDHEN and SYDVKM. V trimming: 8 bases; J trimming: 7 bases; junction bases outside the gene matches: 5. The CDR3 totals 13 residues. CDR3 amino acids: CASGDRGRQPQHF. The DNA for the CDR3 is TGTGCCAGCGGTGACAGGGGGCGACAGCCCCAGCATTTT.

V and J are TRBV29-1 and TRBJ1-1, with 9 bases fitting TRBD1. V trimming: 3 bases; J trimming: 11 bases; junction bases outside the gene matches: 7. The CDR3 covers 12 residues. Germline-derived CDR1 and CDR2 are SQVTM and ANQGSEA. For the CDR3, the DNA is TGCAGCGTTGAGGGACAGGGCCTTGGGGCTTTCTTT. This sequence encodes CSVEGQGLGAFF.

The V gene is TRBV6-4, the J gene TRBJ2-3; 8 nucleotides agree with TRBD2. Germline CDR1 MRHNA, CDR2 SNTAGT. V was pared by 0 bases and J by 0 bases, with 5 bases of the junction left unmatched. This CDR3 region has 17 residues. For the CDR3, the DNA is TGTGCCAGCAGTGACTCCCCGACTAGCGCGAGCACAGATACGCAGTATTTT. It yields the protein CASSDSPTSASTDTQYF.

The chain uses TRBV7-3 and TRBJ2-2; the match to TRBD2 covers 12 bases. With V trimmed by 5 bases and J by 4 bases, 8 bases remained unmatched. The CDR3 sequence is 17 residues long. In germline, CDR1 is SGHTA, CDR2 FQGTGA. In nucleotides, the CDR3 is TGTGCCAGCAGCCCAGTCGGACTAGCGGGGCTCACCGGGGAGCTGTTTTTT. Residues: CASSPVGLAGLTGELFF.

The chain couples TRBV29-1 to TRBJ2-6; 8 nucleotides align to TRBD1. This CDR3 spans 14 amino acids. The V segment lost 6 bases and the J segment 4 bases; nucleotides outside the gene matches: 5. CDR1 SQVTM and CDR2 ANQGSEA come from the germline V gene. CDR3 nucleotide sequence: TGCAGCGTAGGACAGGGACCCGGGGCCAACGTCCTGACTTTC. This translates into CSVGQGPGANVLTF.